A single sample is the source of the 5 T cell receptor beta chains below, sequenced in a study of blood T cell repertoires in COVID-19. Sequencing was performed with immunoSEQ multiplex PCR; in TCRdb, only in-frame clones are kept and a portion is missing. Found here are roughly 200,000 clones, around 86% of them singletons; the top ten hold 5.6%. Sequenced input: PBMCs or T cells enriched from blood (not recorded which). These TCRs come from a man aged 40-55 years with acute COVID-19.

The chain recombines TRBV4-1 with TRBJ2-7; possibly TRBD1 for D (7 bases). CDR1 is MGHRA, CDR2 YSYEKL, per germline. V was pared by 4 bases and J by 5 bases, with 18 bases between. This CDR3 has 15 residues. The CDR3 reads CASSPGTARTNEQYF. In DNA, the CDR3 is TGCGCCAGCAGCCCAGGGACAGCGAGGACTAACGAGCAGTACTTC.

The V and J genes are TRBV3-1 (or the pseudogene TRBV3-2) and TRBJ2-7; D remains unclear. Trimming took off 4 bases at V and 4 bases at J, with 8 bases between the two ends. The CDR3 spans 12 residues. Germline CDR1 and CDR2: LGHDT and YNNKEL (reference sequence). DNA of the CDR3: TGTGCCAGCAGCCTTGGAGCATACGAGCAGTACTTC. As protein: CASSLGAYEQYF.

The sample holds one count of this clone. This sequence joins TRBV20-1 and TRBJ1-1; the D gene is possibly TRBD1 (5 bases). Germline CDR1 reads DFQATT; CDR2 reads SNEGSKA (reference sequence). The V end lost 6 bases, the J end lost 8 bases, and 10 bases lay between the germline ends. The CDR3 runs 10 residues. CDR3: CSARTPEAFF. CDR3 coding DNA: TGCAGTGCCCGGACACCCGAAGCTTTCTTT.

DNA for the CDR3: TGCAGCGTTGAAGGTTATAGCAATCAGCCCCAGCATTTT. It translates to CSVEGYSNQPQHF. This rearrangement joins TRBV29-1 to TRBJ1-5; D not certain. Per germline, CDR1 SQVTM and CDR2 ANQGSEA. V was cut by 1 base and J by 0 bases, with 4 bases left in between. The CDR3 length is 13 residues.

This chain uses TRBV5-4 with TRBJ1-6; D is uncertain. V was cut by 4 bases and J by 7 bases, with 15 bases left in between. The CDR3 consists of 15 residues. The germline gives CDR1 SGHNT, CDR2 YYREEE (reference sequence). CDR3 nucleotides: TGTGCCAGCAGCGAGAAGGGAGAACGAAATTCACCCCTCCACTTT. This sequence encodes CASSEKGERNSPLHF.